This T cell receptor beta chain was profiled in a study of OX40 agonist ivuxolimab in advanced cancers. Libraries were prepared by immunoSEQ multiplex PCR; TCRdb keeps only in-frame clonotypes and omits some of them. This table holds 90,000 to 100,000 clones, about 90% found once. The V end was cut by 3 bases, the J end by 6 bases, with 10 bases between. This CDR3 is 13 amino acids long. CDR1 is ENHRY, CDR2 SYGVKD, per germline. J is TRBJ2-3 and V is TRBV10-3; D uncertain. This receptor was obtained from an adult with an advanced solid tumor such as melanoma, head and neck, liver or kidney cancer. This specimen was CD4+ or CD8+ T cells sorted from blood, taken in a trial of the OX40 agonist ivuxolimab. CDR3 residues: CAISERPEDTQYF. The DNA of the CDR3 is TGTGCCATCAGTGAACGTCCCGAGGATACGCAGTATTTT.